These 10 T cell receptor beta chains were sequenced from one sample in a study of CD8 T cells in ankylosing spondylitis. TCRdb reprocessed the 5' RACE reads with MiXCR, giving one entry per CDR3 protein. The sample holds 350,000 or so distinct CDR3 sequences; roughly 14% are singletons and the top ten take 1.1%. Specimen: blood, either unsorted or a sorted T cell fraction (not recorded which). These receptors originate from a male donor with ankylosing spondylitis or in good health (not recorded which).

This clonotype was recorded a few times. CDR3 loop: CASTPSRLAGLKYEQYF. CDR3 in DNA: TGTGCCAGCACCCCCTCCCGACTAGCGGGCCTGAAATACGAGCAGTACTTC. The chain is built from TRBV12-3 or TRBV12-4 and TRBJ2-7; TRBD2 agrees at 10 bases. V lost 7 bases to trimming and J lost 4 bases; unmatched junction nucleotides: 16. CDR3 size: 17 residues.

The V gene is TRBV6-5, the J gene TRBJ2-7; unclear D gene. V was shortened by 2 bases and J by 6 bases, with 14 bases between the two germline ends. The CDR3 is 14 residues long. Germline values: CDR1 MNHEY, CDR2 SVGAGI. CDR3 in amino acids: CASSYQNRYGEQYF. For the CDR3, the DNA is TGTGCCAGCAGTTACCAAAATCGGTACGGCGAGCAGTACTTC.

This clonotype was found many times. CDR3 protein: CASSQLTSVGDTQYF. For the CDR3, the DNA is TGTGCCAGCTCCCAACTGACTAGCGTTGGAGATACGCAGTATTTT. The chain combines TRBV18 with TRBJ2-3, with 8 bases identical to TRBD2. Per the germline V gene, CDR1 is KGHSH and CDR2 is LQKENI. The CDR3 runs to 15 residues. Trimming removed 6 bases from V and 5 bases from J; junction bases left unmatched: 10.

The CDR3 protein is CASSSRLAGRTDTQYF. The DNA of the CDR3 is TGTGCCAGCAGTTCTCGACTAGCGGGAAGAACAGATACGCAGTATTTT. The gene calls are TRBV5-5 and TRBJ2-3; TRBD2 aligns across 11 bases. CDR1 and CDR2 from the germline V gene are SGHKS and YYEKEE (reference sequence). The CDR3 is 16 residues long. V was clipped by 5 bases and J by 3 bases; unmatched bases: 8.

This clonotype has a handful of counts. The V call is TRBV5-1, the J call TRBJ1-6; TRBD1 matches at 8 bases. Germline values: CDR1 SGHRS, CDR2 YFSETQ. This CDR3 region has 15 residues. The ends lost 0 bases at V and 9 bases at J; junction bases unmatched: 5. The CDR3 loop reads CASSLDRGFGSPLHF. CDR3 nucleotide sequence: TGCGCCAGCAGCTTGGACAGGGGGTTTGGTTCACCCCTCCACTTT. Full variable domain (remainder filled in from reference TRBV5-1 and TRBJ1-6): KAGVTQTPRYLIKTRGQQVTLSCSPISGHRSVSWYQQTPGQGLQFLFEYFSETQRNKGNFPGRFSGRQFSNSRSEMNVSTLELGDSALYLCASSLDRGFGSPLHFGNGTRLTVT.

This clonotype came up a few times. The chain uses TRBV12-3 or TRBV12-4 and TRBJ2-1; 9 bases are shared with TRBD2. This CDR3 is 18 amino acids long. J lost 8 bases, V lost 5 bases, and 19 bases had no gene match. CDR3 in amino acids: CASSPRGGAGGPRDEQFF. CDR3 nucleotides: TGTGCCAGCAGTCCTAGGGGGGGCGCGGGAGGGCCTAGGGATGAGCAGTTCTTC.

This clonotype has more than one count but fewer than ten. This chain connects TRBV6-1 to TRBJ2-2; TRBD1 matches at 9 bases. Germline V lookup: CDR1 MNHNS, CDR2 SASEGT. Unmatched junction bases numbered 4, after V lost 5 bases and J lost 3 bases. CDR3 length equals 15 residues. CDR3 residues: CASSRRTGDTGELFF. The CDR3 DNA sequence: TGTGCCAGCAGTCGTCGGACAGGGGACACCGGGGAGCTGTTTTTT.

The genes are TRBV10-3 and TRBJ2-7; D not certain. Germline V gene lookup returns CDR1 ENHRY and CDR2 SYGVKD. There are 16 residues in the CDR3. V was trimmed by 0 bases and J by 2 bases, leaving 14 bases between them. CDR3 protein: CAISESKVSNTYEQYF. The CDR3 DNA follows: TGTGCCATCAGTGAGTCTAAAGTATCTAACACCTACGAGCAGTACTTC.

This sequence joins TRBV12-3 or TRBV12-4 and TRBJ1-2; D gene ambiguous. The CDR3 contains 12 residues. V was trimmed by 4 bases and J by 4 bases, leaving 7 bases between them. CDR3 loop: CASSSPPYGYTF. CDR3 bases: TGTGCCAGCAGTTCTCCTCCCTATGGCTACACCTTC.

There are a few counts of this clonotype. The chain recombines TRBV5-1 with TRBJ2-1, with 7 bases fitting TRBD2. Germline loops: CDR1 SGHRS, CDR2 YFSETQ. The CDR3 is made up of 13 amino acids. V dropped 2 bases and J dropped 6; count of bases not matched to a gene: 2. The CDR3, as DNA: TGCGCCAGCAGCTTACCGGGGGGCAATGAGCAGTTCTTC. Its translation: CASSLPGGNEQFF.